The rows below give T cell receptor beta chains drawn from one sample of a study of blood T cell repertoires in COVID-19. TCRdb keeps only in-frame clones here, not all; method: immunoSEQ multiplex PCR. The table lists around 70,000 clones, around 78% of them singletons. The material sequenced was peripheral blood. The receptor set was obtained from a human donor in a cohort sampled during active COVID-19. Both conserved end residues are part of each CDR3. Each record gives: V gene, D gene, J gene, clone size, CDR3 DNA, CDR3 protein. D genes are given only for firm matches. Only part of the rows carry a size: once, few, many, or a class if the clone is expanded.

>TRBV30|-|TRBJ1-1|-
TGTGCCTGGAGTAAGGGGGGGGGAGCCTCAGCAAGGGAATTAGGTGAAGCTTTCTTT
CAWSKGGGASARELGEAFF
>TRBV4-2|-|TRBJ1-1|-
TGTGCCAGCAGGGACAGTGGGGCGAACACTGAAGCTTTCTTT
CASRDSGANTEAFF
>TRBV7-2|-|TRBJ2-1|-
TGTGCCAGCAGCCCGCCGGGTAGGGAGCAGTTCTTC
CASSPPGREQFF
>TRBV21-1|-|TRBJ2-1|-
TGTGCCAGCAGCAAAATGGGGGTTAGGATGCGGGAGACCCGTGAGCAGTTCTTC
CASSKMGVRMRETREQFF
>TRBV29-1|-|TRBJ2-6|-
TGCAGCGTTGTGGAGGGGAGGCCTGGGGCCAACGTCCTGACTTTC
CSVVEGRPGANVLTF
>TRBV6-2/TRBV6-3|-|TRBJ1-6|-
TGTGCCAGCAGTCATCGCGTCGCCTATAATTCACCCCTCCACTTT
CASSHRVAYNSPLHF
>TRBV5-1|-|TRBJ1-3|-
TGCGCCAGCAGCTTATCAGGGCCCTCGAGAGGAAACACCATATATTTT
CASSLSGPSRGNTIYF
>TRBV30|TRBD1|TRBJ1-1|-
TGTGCCTCTAGCCGGGACAGGGGGACTGAAGCTTTCTTT
CASSRDRGTEAFF
>TRBV15|TRBD1|TRBJ2-7|once
TGTGCCACCAGCAGATACAGGGGTGACCCTATAAACGAGCAGTACTTC
CATSRYRGDPINEQYF
>TRBV4-2|TRBD2|TRBJ2-1|once
TGTGCCAGCAGCCTACCTAGCGGGAGCTCCTACAATGAGCAGTTCTTC
CASSLPSGSSYNEQFF
>TRBV18|TRBD2|TRBJ2-7|many
TGTGCCAGCTCACCAGGGACTAGCGGTTACGAGCAGTACTTC
CASSPGTSGYEQYF
>TRBV2|TRBD2|TRBJ2-5|-
TGTGCCAGTGTAAGAGGGACTAACCAAGAGACCCAGTACTTC
CASVRGTNQETQYF
>TRBV19|TRBD2|TRBJ2-2|-
TGTGCCAGTAGTCCCGGACTATCGGGGGGCACCGGGGAGCTGTTTTTT
CASSPGLSGGTGELFF
>TRBV6-5|TRBD2|TRBJ2-7|few
TGTGCCAGCGGTACCAATAGCGGGAGGGCCTACGAGCAGTACTTC
CASGTNSGRAYEQYF
>TRBV18|-|TRBJ2-1|few
TGTGCCAGCTCACCACCGGTCGGCGGTGAGCAGTTCTTC
CASSPPVGGEQFF
>TRBV2|-|TRBJ2-4|-
TGTGCCAGCAGCGGACTGATGGGGGGCAAAAACATTCAGTACTTC
CASSGLMGGKNIQYF
>TRBV19|TRBD2|TRBJ2-7|-
TGTGCCAGTAGTATAGGCGGGGGTTACTACGAGCAGTACTTC
CASSIGGGYYEQYF
>TRBV2|-|TRBJ1-2|-
TGTGCCAGCAGACGGGCTAACTATGGCTACACCTTC
CASRRANYGYTF
>TRBV6-5|-|TRBJ2-7|-
TGTGCCAGCAGTGACTCCGACGAGCAGTACTTC
CASSDSDEQYF
>TRBV5-4|TRBD2|TRBJ2-1|-
TGTGCCAGCAGCTTAAGGAGGACTAGCGGGGGTTACAATGAGCAGTTCTTC
CASSLRRTSGGYNEQFF
>TRBV4-3|-|TRBJ2-7|-
TGCGCCAGCAGCCCGGCCCTCGGAGGTGGAGGGGACTACGAGCAGTACTTC
CASSPALGGGGDYEQYF
>TRBV2|-|TRBJ2-7|-
TGTGCCAGCCGTTTTTACCGGACTACAGACGAGCAGTACTTC
CASRFYRTTDEQYF
>TRBV6-5|-|TRBJ1-2|-
TGTGCCAGCAGGGCTCCACCTTATGGCTACACCTTC
CASRAPPYGYTF